This TCR beta chain stems from a study of CD8 T cells in Susac syndrome. The CDR3 consists of 14 residues. Germline assignment: CDR1 SGHAT and CDR2 FQDESV (reference sequence). With 3 bases clipped from V and 4 bases from J, the junction kept 3 bases outside the gene matches. With random hexamers, reverse transcription was performed on about 0.5 to 1 ug of RNA. TCRdb analysed the immunoSEQ multiplex PCR reads with MiXCR anew, one entry per CDR3 protein. The top ten clones hold about 0.095% of a sample with around 160,000 distinct CDR3 sequences, approximately 93% of them seen once. The TCR originated in a human donor with multiple sclerosis. The sequencing input was CD4+ T cells from PBMCs. The chain joins TRBV11-1 to TRBJ2-5, with TRBD1 matching 9 bases. The CDR3 DNA reads as TGTGCCAGCAGCTTCCAGGGACAGGGAGAGACCCAGTACTTC. Translation gives CASSFQGQGETQYF.